These 25 T cell receptor beta chains share one sample of origin, sequenced in a study of sequential checkpoint blockade in melanoma. This table comes from immunoSEQ multiplex PCR, and its TCRdb copy is limited to in-frame clones, with some not included. The sample has some 11,000 clones, around two thirds seen once. Indicated treatment: randomized to nivolumab then ipilimumab (arm A) or the reverse (arm B). Sequencing used CD8+ T cells sorted from blood (inferred from file names), obtained from a patient given nivolumab and ipilimumab in sequence. These receptors originate from a human donor with melanoma.

The chain has TRBV27 and TRBJ2-7, with D possibly matching TRBD1 (5 bases). CDR1 is MNHEY, CDR2 SMNVEV, per germline (reference sequence). V was trimmed by 5 bases and J by 0 bases, leaving 8 bases between them. CDR3 length: 13 amino acids. The CDR3 nucleotides read TGTGCCAGCAGTACAGGCCTCTCCTACGAGCAGTACTTC. This sequence encodes CASSTGLSYEQYF.

This clone was counted once. The chain carries TRBV7-8 and TRBJ1-5, with D perhaps TRBD1 (5 bases). This CDR3 contains 16 residues. Germline CDR1 SGHVS, CDR2 FQNEAQ. The V end was cut by 4 bases, the J end by 7 bases, with 20 bases between. In nucleotides, the CDR3 is TGTGCCAGCAGCTACGGATTTAGGGGAAAGGAGCAGCCCCAGCATTTT. Protein sequence: CASSYGFRGKEQPQHF.

The rearrangement links TRBV28 to TRBJ1-1; 7 positions agree with TRBD1. The germline gives CDR1 MDHEN, CDR2 SYDVKM. Germline trimming cut 5 bases from V and 3 bases from J; bases unmatched to any gene: 12. This CDR3 contains 16 residues. The CDR3 nucleotides are TGTGCCAGCAGTACCGGACAGGCTCGAGGGGACACTGAAGCTTTCTTT. It is translated as CASSTGQARGDTEAFF.

The genes are TRBV6-6 and TRBJ2-7; TRBD1 agrees at 7 bases. Germline CDR1 is MNHNY and CDR2 is SVGAGI (reference sequence). Unmatched junction bases numbered 12, after V lost 3 bases and J lost 7 bases. The CDR3 consists of 15 residues. DNA for the CDR3: TGTGCCAGCAGTTATACCGGGACAGAGGTTGATGAGCAGTACTTC. Protein product: CASSYTGTEVDEQYF.

The chain links TRBV7-6 to TRBJ2-1; D might be TRBD1 (6 bases). This CDR3 has 12 amino acids. The V end was cut by 5 bases, the J end by 8 bases, with 10 bases between. CDR1 and CDR2 (germline): SGHVS, FNYEAQ. CDR3 region: CASSPQGHEQFF. CDR3 nucleotide sequence: TGTGCCAGCAGCCCCCAGGGGCATGAGCAGTTCTTC.

The chain has TRBV28 and TRBJ1-1; 8 nucleotides agree with TRBD1. Losses at the gene ends were 6 bases for V and 4 bases for J; bases not matched to a gene: 4. Germline lookup yields CDR1 MDHEN and CDR2 SYDVKM. CDR3 length equals 13 residues. The CDR3 here is CASSFQGATEAFF. The DNA of the CDR3 is TGTGCCAGCAGCTTTCAGGGGGCCACTGAAGCTTTCTTT.

V usage is TRBV28 and J usage is TRBJ2-7, with D perhaps matching TRBD1 (6 bases). This CDR3 is built from 12 residues. V was cut by 6 bases and J by 4 bases, with 10 bases left in between. CDR1 is MDHEN, CDR2 SYDVKM, per germline. CDR3 in amino acids: CASRLQGYEQYF. The CDR3 bases are TGTGCCAGCAGACTACAGGGTTACGAGCAGTACTTC. The whole variable domain, filled in from reference TRBV28 and TRBJ2-7, reads DVKVTQSSRYLVKRTGEKVFLECVQDMDHENMFWYRQDPGLGLRLIYFSYDVKMKEKGDIPEGYSVSREKKERFSLILESASTNQTSMYLCASRLQGYEQYFGPGTRLTVT.

The rearrangement links TRBV18 to TRBJ2-7; 12 bases line up with TRBD1. Germline V lookup: CDR1 KGHSH, CDR2 LQKENI. After removal of 3 bases from V and 6 bases from J, the junction contained 6 bases not matched to a gene. This CDR3 comprises 15 residues. CDR3 coding DNA: TGTGCCAGCTCACCCCCGGGACAGGGGGCATCCGAGCAGTACTTC. Translated, it gives CASSPPGQGASEQYF.

The chain employs TRBV5-6 and TRBJ2-5, with 7 bases fitting TRBD1. Trimming took 0 bases from V and 4 from J; bases not matched to a gene: 9. Germline V gene sequence: CDR1 SGHDT, CDR2 YYEEEE. The CDR3 is made up of 16 amino acids. The CDR3, as DNA: TGTGCCAGCAGCTTGGGGACAGGAGGCTTCATAGAGACCCAGTACTTC. This gives the protein CASSLGTGGFIETQYF.

V and J are TRBV2 and TRBJ1-4; TRBD1 is a possible D gene (6 bases). V lost 6 bases, J lost 8 bases, and 13 bases lay in between. This CDR3 comprises 13 residues. Germline CDR1 SNHLY, CDR2 FYNNEI. The CDR3 nucleotides read TGTGCCAGCAGCAGACGGACAGTCGAAAAACTGTTTTTT. This gives the protein CASSRRTVEKLFF.

The chain employs TRBV27 and TRBJ2-5; 7 bases match TRBD2. This CDR3 has 14 amino acids. Germline V gene lookup returns CDR1 MNHEY and CDR2 SMNVEV (reference sequence). V lost 6 bases, J lost 5 bases, and 9 bases stayed unmatched. The DNA of the CDR3 is TGTGCCAGCAGCTTCAGGGAGGGTTTCGAGACCCAGTACTTC. Amino acids: CASSFREGFETQYF.

This clone was seen just once. This chain uses TRBV19 with TRBJ2-5; no clear D gene. Germline V lookup: CDR1 LNHDA, CDR2 SQIVND (reference sequence). The CDR3 loop spans 15 amino acids. Trimming left V 1 base short and J 5 bases short, with 14 bases between. For the CDR3, the DNA is TGTGCCAGTAGTATAGCGATCAGGTTTGTCGAGACCCAGTACTTC. Protein product: CASSIAIRFVETQYF.

This chain's CDR3 is CASSPGQGGFEQYF. In DNA, the CDR3 is TGTGCCAGTAGTCCGGGACAGGGGGGCTTTGAGCAGTACTTC. J is TRBJ2-7 and V is TRBV19, with 11 bases that match TRBD1. CDR1 and CDR2 from the germline V gene are LNHDA and SQIVND (reference sequence). This CDR3 has 14 residues. V lost 5 bases to trimming and J lost 7 bases; unmatched junction nucleotides: 7.

The genes are TRBV27 and TRBJ2-7; D is possibly TRBD2 (5 bases). Germline CDR1 MNHEY, CDR2 SMNVEV (reference sequence). The CDR3 covers 14 residues. V lost 2 bases, J lost 6 bases, and 14 bases lay in between. CDR3: CASSLLGWGAEQYF. The CDR3, as DNA: TGTGCCAGCAGTTTACTAGGATGGGGAGCCGAGCAGTACTTC.

This clone was counted a few times. This chain uses TRBV6-5 with TRBJ2-3, with 8 bases aligning to TRBD2. CDR3 length: 15 amino acids. The V gene's germline CDR1 is MNHEY and CDR2 SVGAGI. After removal of 5 bases from V and 4 bases from J, the junction contained 8 bases not matched to a gene. DNA for the CDR3: TGTGCCAGCAGTCTCTTGAGCGGGAGTCCAGATACGCAGTATTTT. It translates to CASSLLSGSPDTQYF.

The rearrangement joins TRBV11-3 to TRBJ1-2; 7 bases fit TRBD1. This CDR3 is built from 14 residues. J was trimmed by 4 bases and V by 1 base; bases with no gene match: 3. Germline-derived CDR1 and CDR2 are SGHNT and YENEEA. The CDR3 DNA is TGTGCCAGCAGCTTAGGGGACAGCCGCTATGGCTACACCTTC. This gives the protein CASSLGDSRYGYTF.

This clone was found a few times. The chain employs TRBV7-8 and TRBJ2-3; 10 nucleotides align to TRBD2. Trimming at V came to 10 bases and at J to 2 bases, leaving 6 bases not matched to a gene. Germline loops: CDR1 SGHVS, CDR2 FQNEAQ. The CDR3 sequence is 14 residues long. The CDR3 spells CATLSGGITDTQYF. The CDR3 nucleotides read TGTGCCACCCTTAGCGGGGGGATCACAGATACGCAGTATTTT.

This chain joins TRBV29-1 and TRBJ2-5; the match to TRBD2 covers 10 bases. V lost 5 bases to trimming and J lost 1 base; unmatched junction nucleotides: 13. This CDR3 has 17 amino acids. The germline V gene encodes CDR1 SQVTM and CDR2 ANQGSEA. In nucleotides, the CDR3 is TGCAGCGTTAATGACTACTCGACTAGCGGGTTCCAAGAGACCCAGTACTTC. As protein: CSVNDYSTSGFQETQYF. Full variable domain (missing parts from reference TRBV29-1 and TRBJ2-5): SAVISQKPSRDICQRGTSLTIQCQVDSQVTMMFWYRQQPGQSLTLIATANQGSEATYESGFVIDKFPISRPNLTFSTLTVSNMSPEDSSIYLCSVNDYSTSGFQETQYFGPGTRLLVL.

The J gene is TRBJ1-4, the V gene TRBV10-3; 10 bases are shared with TRBD1. V was clipped by 6 bases and J by 8 bases; unmatched bases: 3. This CDR3 spans 13 amino acids. Germline V gene data show CDR1 as ENHRY and CDR2 as SYGVKD. The CDR3 sequence: CAIRGQGEEKLFF. CDR3 bases: TGTGCCATCAGAGGACAGGGGGAGGAAAAACTGTTTTTT.

The rearrangement links TRBV4-1 to TRBJ2-5; the D is unclear. The CDR3 loop spans 13 amino acids. The V end was cut by 2 bases, the J end by 5 bases, with 9 bases between. CDR1 MGHRA and CDR2 YSYEKL come from the germline V gene. The CDR3 DNA follows: TGCGCCAGCAGCCAATCCGGAGTGGAGACCCAGTACTTC. Translated, it gives CASSQSGVETQYF.

The genes are TRBV18 and TRBJ1-4; TRBD1 matches 9 bases. The CDR3 is 15 residues long. V lost 5 bases and J lost 7; bases outside the gene matches: 8. Germline CDR1 reads KGHSH; CDR2 reads LQKENI. In DNA form, the CDR3 reads TGTGCCAGCTCAGATCGGACAGGGGCTGGTGAAAAACTGTTTTTT. Amino acid sequence: CASSDRTGAGEKLFF. The full variable domain, rest sourced from reference TRBV18 and TRBJ1-4, is NAGVMQNPRHLVRRRGQEARLRCSPMKGHSHVYWYRQLPEEGLKFMVYLQKENIIDESGMPKERFSAEFPKEGPSILRIQQVVRGDSAAYFCASSDRTGAGEKLFFGSGTQLSVL.

This chain uses TRBV10-3 with TRBJ2-7, with 10 bases aligning to TRBD1. The ends lost 3 bases at V and 5 bases at J; junction bases unmatched: 7. The CDR3 extends over 15 amino acids. Germline V gene lookup returns CDR1 ENHRY and CDR2 SYGVKD. CDR3 nucleotide sequence: TGTGCCATCAGTGACGGGACAGGGGCTTGGAACGAGCAGTACTTC. Its translation: CAISDGTGAWNEQYF.

The V gene is TRBV4-3, the J gene TRBJ2-6; D perhaps matches TRBD2 (5 bases). V shed 3 bases and J shed 1 base, with 10 bases lying between them. The CDR3 sequence is 16 residues long. The germline CDR1 and CDR2 sequences are LGHNA and YSLEER. The CDR3 DNA follows: TGCGCCAGCAGCCAGGCCTGGGAGTCTGGGGCCAACGTCCTGACTTTC. It encodes CASSQAWESGANVLTF.

V and J are TRBV28 and TRBJ2-2; 9 nucleotides agree with TRBD1. Trimming took 7 bases from V and 3 from J; bases not matched to a gene: 9. Germline CDR1 reads MDHEN; CDR2 reads SYDVKM. The CDR3 length is 16 residues. CDR3 bases: TGTGCCAGCACCGCGGGACAGGGTTTTCACACCGGGGAGCTGTTTTTT. Its translation: CASTAGQGFHTGELFF.

The V call is TRBV30, the J call TRBJ1-5; maybe TRBD1 (6 bases). V dropped 0 bases and J dropped 10 bases, with 13 bases sitting between them. The CDR3 has 13 amino acids. Germline CDR1 reads GTSNPN; CDR2 reads SVGIG (reference sequence). CDR3 residues: CAWSVQGGGPQHF. CDR3 DNA: TGTGCCTGGAGTGTACAAGGGGGGGGACCCCAGCATTTT.